The 24 T cell receptor beta chains presented below share a single source sample, sequenced in a study of response to subunit inactivated influenza vaccine. One entry per CDR3 protein, called by TCRdb with MiXCR from the RT-PCR reads. Of 750,000 to 850,000 distinct CDR3 sequences listed, about a fifth were seen once; the top ten hold roughly a tenth. The sequenced sample was PBMCs from blood, obtained roughly 5 days after vaccination. Source of these receptors: a man aged 50 or older who received an inactivated influenza vaccine.

This clonotype was seen many times. The chain recombines TRBV5-1 with TRBJ2-7, with 9 positions matching TRBD1. The CDR3 totals 14 residues. Germline CDR1 and CDR2: SGHRS and YFSETQ. The junction had 4 bases not matched to a gene; V was cut back by 4 bases and J by 2 bases. CDR3: CASSPGTGTYEQYF. The CDR3 coding sequence is TGCGCCAGCAGCCCTGGGACAGGGACCTACGAGCAGTACTTC.

This clonotype was observed a handful of times. The chain links TRBV5-1 to TRBJ2-1, with D possibly called TRBD1 or TRBD2 (5 bases each). This CDR3 contains 16 residues. V was pared by 7 bases and J by 1 base, with 18 bases between. Per germline, CDR1 SGHRS and CDR2 YFSETQ. This chain's CDR3 is CASRMAGTESYNEQFF. In DNA, the CDR3 is TGCGCCAGCCGGATGGCAGGGACCGAATCCTACAATGAGCAGTTCTTC.

The chain links TRBV7-2 to TRBJ2-7; D possibly corresponds to TRBD2 (6 bases). In germline, CDR1 is SGHTA, CDR2 FQGNSA. The CDR3 is made up of 14 amino acids. The V end was cut by 8 bases, the J end by 3 bases, with 17 bases between. CDR3 in DNA: TGTGCCAGCGGATCCCGTGGGGAGGTCTACGAGCAGTACTTC. Protein: CASGSRGEVYEQYF.

This clonotype showed up just a few times. The chain uses TRBV20-1 and TRBJ2-3, with 9 bases that match TRBD2. Trimming took 6 bases from V and 9 from J; bases not matched to a gene: 7. The germline V gene encodes CDR1 DFQATT and CDR2 SNEGSKA (reference sequence). The CDR3 extends over 12 amino acids. The CDR3 bases are TGCAGTGCCGGGATAGCGGGAGTGACGCAGTATTTT. Protein sequence: CSAGIAGVTQYF.

The J gene is TRBJ2-1, the V gene TRBV7-6; 9 nucleotides agree with TRBD2. Germline V CDR1 and CDR2: SGHVS, FNYEAQ. V was clipped by 5 bases and J by 7 bases; unmatched bases: 12. The CDR3 loop spans 16 amino acids. The CDR3 loop is CASSNRLAVVVNEQFF. The DNA of the CDR3 is TGTGCCAGCAGCAACCGACTAGCGGTGGTTGTGAATGAGCAGTTCTTC. The variable domain in full, with the rest retrieved from reference TRBV7-6 and TRBJ2-1, is GAGVSQSPRYKVTKRGQDVALRCDPISGHVSLYWYRQALGQGPEFLTYFNYEAQQDKSGLPNDRFSAERPEGSISTLTIQRTEQRDSAMYRCASSNRLAVVVNEQFFGPGTRLTVL.

This chain links TRBV12-3 or TRBV12-4 with TRBJ2-1; D remains ambiguous. The V and J ends lost 3 bases and 8 bases respectively, with 14 bases between them. The CDR3 covers 14 residues. Here the CDR3 DNA reads TGTGCCAGCAGTTTCATAGACCGCGTCGATGAGCAGTTCTTC. Its protein product is CASSFIDRVDEQFF.

This sequence joins TRBV20-1 and TRBJ2-1; the D gene is possibly TRBD1 (6 bases). The CDR3 is 13 amino acids. Trimming left V 1 base short and J 7 bases short, with 11 bases between. CDR1 and CDR2 from the germline V gene are DFQATT and SNEGSKA (reference sequence). In nucleotides, the CDR3 is TGCAGTGCTAGAGGGCTCCAGGGGAATGAGCAGTTCTTC. As protein: CSARGLQGNEQFF.

This clonotype was seen a few times. V is TRBV7-2 and J is TRBJ2-2, with D uncertain. CDR1 and CDR2 (germline): SGHTA, FQGNSA. The CDR3 is made up of 14 amino acids. V was trimmed by 0 bases and J by 6 bases, leaving 8 bases between them. The CDR3 region is CASSLAVIAGELFF. For the CDR3, the DNA is TGTGCCAGCAGCTTAGCAGTGATCGCCGGGGAGCTGTTTTTT.

The chain has TRBV20-1 and TRBJ1-1; perhaps TRBD1 as D (5 bases). CDR3 length: 15 residues. Germline-derived CDR1 and CDR2 are DFQATT and SNEGSKA (reference sequence). The V gene lost 1 base and the J gene lost 0 bases, with 12 bases spanning the gap. CDR3 region: CSARVIGQLNTEAFF. CDR3 sequence (DNA): TGCAGTGCTAGAGTTATAGGACAACTGAACACTGAAGCTTTCTTT.

This clonotype occurred a few times. The genes are TRBV5-1 and TRBJ2-1; a possible D gene is TRBD1 (5 bases). CDR1 is SGHRS and CDR2 is YFSETQ in the germline V gene. Trimming shortened V by 4 bases and J by 2 bases, and 10 bases separated the two germline ends. This CDR3 contains 14 residues. The CDR3 DNA sequence: TGCGCCAGCAGCCAGACGACAGCCTACAATGAGCAGTTCTTC. Protein sequence: CASSQTTAYNEQFF.

The V gene is TRBV5-1, the J gene TRBJ2-7, with TRBD2 matching over 11 bases. The V segment lost 10 bases and the J segment 3 bases; nucleotides outside the gene matches: 6. The length of the CDR3 is 13 residues. Per germline, CDR1 SGHRS and CDR2 YFSETQ. The CDR3 nucleotides are TGCGCCGGTTCCGGGACTAGCGGCTACGAGCAGTACTTC. It specifies CAGSGTSGYEQYF.

The chain carries TRBV4-2 and TRBJ2-7; D gene unclear. CDR1 and CDR2 from the germline V gene are LGHNA and YNFKEQ. The CDR3 loop spans 14 amino acids. V lost 0 bases, J lost 7 bases, and 13 bases lay in between. The CDR3 bases are TGTGCCAGCAGCCAAGATGGCGGCTTCGGGGAGCAGTACTTC. This codes for CASSQDGGFGEQYF.

This clonotype was picked up a small number of times. The CDR3, as DNA: TGTGCCAGCAGTTACTCCCCGGACACCCCAGCGGCTTTCTTT. Its translation: CASSYSPDTPAAFF. The rearrangement joins TRBV6-5 to TRBJ1-1; tentatively, D is TRBD1 (5 bases). Trimming removed 0 bases from V and 11 bases from J, with 16 bases in between. The germline gives CDR1 MNHEY, CDR2 SVGAGI. This CDR3 has 14 amino acids.

This chain joins TRBV5-1 and TRBJ1-2; D not certain. CDR3 length: 16 amino acids. V was trimmed by 3 bases and J by 4 bases, leaving 19 bases between them. CDR1 is SGHRS, CDR2 YFSETQ, per germline. DNA for the CDR3: TGCGCCAGCAGCTCGCAACCCAAGGGATCTCTCTATGGCTACACCTTC. It translates to CASSSQPKGSLYGYTF.

The table lists this clonotype with a few counts. The chain joins TRBV15 to TRBJ1-2; possible D gene TRBD1, 5 bases. Trimming shortened V by 4 bases and J by 5 bases, and 11 bases separated the two germline ends. This CDR3 has 13 amino acids. Germline V lookup: CDR1 LNHNV, CDR2 YYDKDF (reference sequence). Here the CDR3 reads CATSKPGPYGYTF. CDR3 DNA sequence: TGTGCCACCAGCAAACCGGGGCCTTATGGCTACACCTTC.

There are a few counts of this clonotype. The chain is built from TRBV6-2 or TRBV6-3 and TRBJ2-1, with 13 bases identical to TRBD2. Trimming at V came to 0 bases and at J to 8 bases, leaving 7 bases not matched to a gene. The CDR3 runs to 17 residues. The germline V gene encodes CDR1 MNHEY and CDR2 SVGEGT. The CDR3 loop is CASSYSIGLAGEDEQFF. Here the CDR3 DNA reads TGTGCCAGCAGTTACTCCATTGGACTAGCGGGAGAGGATGAGCAGTTCTTC.

This clonotype was seen more than once but under ten times. The V call is TRBV9, the J call TRBJ2-7; maybe TRBD1 (6 bases). CDR1 and CDR2 from the germline V gene are SGDLS and YYNGEE. The V end was cut by 0 bases, the J end by 1 base, with 17 bases between. The CDR3 spans 17 residues. Here the CDR3 DNA reads TGTGCCAGCAGCGTAGGGCTACAGGGTTTGGGGTCCTACGAGCAGTACTTC. This translates into CASSVGLQGLGSYEQYF.

This clonotype was picked up one time. The chain has TRBV27 and TRBJ2-1; tentatively, D is TRBD1 (6 bases). Germline loops: CDR1 MNHEY, CDR2 SMNVEV (reference sequence). V dropped 5 bases and J dropped 0 bases, with 11 bases sitting between them. The CDR3 extends over 15 amino acids. The CDR3 DNA follows: TGTGCCAGCAGTCCGAACAGGGTCTCCTACAATGAGCAGTTCTTC. This translates into CASSPNRVSYNEQFF.

The J gene is TRBJ2-3, the V gene TRBV20-1; TRBD2 matches 9 bases. Trimming took 4 bases from V and 4 from J; bases not matched to a gene: 6. This CDR3 is built from 14 residues. Per the germline V gene, CDR1 is DFQATT and CDR2 is SNEGSKA (reference sequence). The DNA of the CDR3 is TGCAGTGCTAAAGCGGGAGGTGGTGCAGATACGCAGTATTTT. Protein: CSAKAGGGADTQYF.

This clonotype was picked up a small number of times. The V and J genes are TRBV20-1 and TRBJ2-5, with 8 positions matching TRBD1. The CDR3 sequence is 14 residues long. V was pared by 3 bases and J by 1 base, with 4 bases of the junction left unmatched. Germline assignment: CDR1 DFQATT and CDR2 SNEGSKA (reference sequence). CDR3 nucleotide sequence: TGCAGTGCTAGTGGACAGGGAACCCAAGAGACCCAGTACTTC. It yields the protein CSASGQGTQETQYF.

This clonotype was seen only a few times. The J gene is TRBJ2-1, the V gene TRBV14, with D perhaps matching TRBD2 (6 bases). The V and J ends lost 1 base and 0 bases respectively, with 13 bases between them. The CDR3 loop spans 17 amino acids. Germline V CDR1 and CDR2: SGHDN, FVKESK. CDR3 sequence (DNA): TGTGCCAGCAGCCAAGGTGGGCTAGCGATCTCCTACAATGAGCAGTTCTTC. Amino acid sequence: CASSQGGLAISYNEQFF.

This sequence joins TRBV25-1 and TRBJ2-5, with D uncertain. The ends were cut back, 3 bases at V and 1 base at J, with 15 bases in the middle. Per germline, CDR1 MGHDK and CDR2 SYGVNS. This CDR3 spans 16 amino acids. The CDR3 sequence is CASSDALRRIQETQYF. CDR3 coding DNA: TGTGCCAGCAGTGATGCATTGCGCAGGATCCAAGAGACCCAGTACTTC.

The rearrangement links TRBV6-1 to TRBJ2-3, with D perhaps given as TRBD1 or TRBD2 (5 bases each). The CDR3 is 14 residues long. Germline values: CDR1 MNHNS, CDR2 SASEGT. V was cut by 5 bases and J by 1 base, with 10 bases left in between. The CDR3 reads CASSRDGRTDTQYF. CDR3 nucleotides: TGTGCCAGCAGTAGGGACGGACGCACAGATACGCAGTATTTT.

This rearrangement joins TRBV7-2 to TRBJ2-1; 7 positions agree with TRBD1. Germline CDR1 SGHTA, CDR2 FQGNSA. J gave up 6 bases and V 5 bases, and 7 bases lay outside the gene matches. The CDR3 has 14 residues. CDR3 bases: TGTGCCAGCAGCCCTCACAGGGGAGTCAATGAGCAGTTCTTC. This encodes CASSPHRGVNEQFF.